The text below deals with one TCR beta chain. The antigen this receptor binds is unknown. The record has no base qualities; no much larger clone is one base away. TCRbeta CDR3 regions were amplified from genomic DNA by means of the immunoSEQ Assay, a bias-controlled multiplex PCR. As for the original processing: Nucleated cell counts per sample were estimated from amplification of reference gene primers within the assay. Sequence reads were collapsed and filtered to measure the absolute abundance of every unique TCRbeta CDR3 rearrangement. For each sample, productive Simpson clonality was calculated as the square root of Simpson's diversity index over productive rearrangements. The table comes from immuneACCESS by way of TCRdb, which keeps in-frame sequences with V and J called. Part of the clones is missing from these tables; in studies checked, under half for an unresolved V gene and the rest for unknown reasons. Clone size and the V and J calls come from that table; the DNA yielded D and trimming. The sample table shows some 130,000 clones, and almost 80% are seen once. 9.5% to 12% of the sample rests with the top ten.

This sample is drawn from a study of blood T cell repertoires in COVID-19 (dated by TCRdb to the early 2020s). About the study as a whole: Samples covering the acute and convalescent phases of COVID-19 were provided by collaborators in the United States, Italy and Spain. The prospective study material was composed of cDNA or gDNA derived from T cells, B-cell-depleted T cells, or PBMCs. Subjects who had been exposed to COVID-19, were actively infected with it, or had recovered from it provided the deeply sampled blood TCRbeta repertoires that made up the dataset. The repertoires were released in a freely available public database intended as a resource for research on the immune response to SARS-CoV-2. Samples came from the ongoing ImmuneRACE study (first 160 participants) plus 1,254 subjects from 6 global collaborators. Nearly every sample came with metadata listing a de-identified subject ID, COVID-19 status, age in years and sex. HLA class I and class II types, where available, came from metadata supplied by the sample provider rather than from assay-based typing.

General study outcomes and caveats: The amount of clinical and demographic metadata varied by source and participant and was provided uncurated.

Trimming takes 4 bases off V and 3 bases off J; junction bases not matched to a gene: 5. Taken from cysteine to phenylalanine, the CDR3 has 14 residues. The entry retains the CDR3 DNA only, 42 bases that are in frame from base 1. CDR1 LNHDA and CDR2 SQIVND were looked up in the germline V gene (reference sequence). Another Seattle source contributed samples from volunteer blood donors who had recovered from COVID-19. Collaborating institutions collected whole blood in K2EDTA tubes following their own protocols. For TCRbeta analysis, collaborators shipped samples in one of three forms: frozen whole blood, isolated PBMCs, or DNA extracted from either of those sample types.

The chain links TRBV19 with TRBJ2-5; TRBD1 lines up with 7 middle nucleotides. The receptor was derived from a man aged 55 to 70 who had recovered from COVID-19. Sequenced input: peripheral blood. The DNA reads TGTGCCAGTAGTACCTCCGGGACAGAAGAGACCCAGTACTTC. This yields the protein CASSTSGTEETQYF. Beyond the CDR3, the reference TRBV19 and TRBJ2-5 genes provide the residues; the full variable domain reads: DGGITQSPKYLFRKEGQNVTLSCEQNLNHDAMYWYRQDPGQGLRLIYYSQIVNDFQKGDIAEGYSVSREKKESFPLTVTSAQKNPTAFYLCASSTSGTEETQYFGPGTRLLVL.